This record covers a single TCR beta chain. This entry belongs to a study of monozygotic twins with inflammatory bowel disease. The CDR3 totals 15 residues. UMIs incorporating a 6-nucleotide sample barcode were appended by means of template switching. Amplification used two nested PCRs: 16 cycles, then around 9 cycles, on TCRalpha/TCRbeta cDNA. TCRdb re-called the 5' RACE reads, yielding one record per CDR3 amino acid sequence without DNA. The sample features around 230,000 distinct CDR3 sequences, with roughly 1.5% in its top ten. Source material: blood. The sequence was obtained from a human donor with ulcerative colitis or Crohn's disease, or a healthy co-twin of an affected twin (not recorded which). The chain recombines TRBV12-3 or TRBV12-4 with TRBJ1-4; without DNA, the TCRdb call of TRBD1 cannot be checked. The CDR3 spells CASSPQGLNLKRLFF.